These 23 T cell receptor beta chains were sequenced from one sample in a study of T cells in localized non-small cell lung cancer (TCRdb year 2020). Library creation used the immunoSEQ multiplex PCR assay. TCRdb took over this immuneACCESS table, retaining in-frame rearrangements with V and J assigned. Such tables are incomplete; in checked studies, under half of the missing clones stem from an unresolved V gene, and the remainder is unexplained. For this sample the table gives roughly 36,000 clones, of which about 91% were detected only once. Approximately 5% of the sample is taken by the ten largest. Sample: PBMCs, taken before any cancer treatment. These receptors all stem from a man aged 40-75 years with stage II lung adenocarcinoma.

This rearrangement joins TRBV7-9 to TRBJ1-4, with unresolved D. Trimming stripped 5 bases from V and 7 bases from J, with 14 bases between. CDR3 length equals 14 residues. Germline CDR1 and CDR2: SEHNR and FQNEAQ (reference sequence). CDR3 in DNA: TGTGCCAGCAGCCGATCTGACTTCCCTGAAAAACTGTTTTTT. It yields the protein CASSRSDFPEKLFF.

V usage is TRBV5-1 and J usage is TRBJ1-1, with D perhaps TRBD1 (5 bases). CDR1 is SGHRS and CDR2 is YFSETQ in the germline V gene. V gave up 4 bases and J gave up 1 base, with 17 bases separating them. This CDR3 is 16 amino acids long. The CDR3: CASSPRGAGGNTEAFF. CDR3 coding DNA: TGCGCCAGCAGCCCGAGGGGAGCCGGAGGGAACACTGAAGCTTTCTTT.

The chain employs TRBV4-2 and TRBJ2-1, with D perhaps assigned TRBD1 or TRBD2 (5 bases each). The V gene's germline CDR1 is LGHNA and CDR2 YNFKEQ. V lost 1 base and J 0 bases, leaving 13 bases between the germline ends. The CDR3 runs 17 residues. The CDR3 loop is CASSQGDPFSSYNEQFF. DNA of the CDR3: TGTGCCAGCAGCCAAGGGGACCCCTTTAGCTCCTACAATGAGCAGTTCTTC.

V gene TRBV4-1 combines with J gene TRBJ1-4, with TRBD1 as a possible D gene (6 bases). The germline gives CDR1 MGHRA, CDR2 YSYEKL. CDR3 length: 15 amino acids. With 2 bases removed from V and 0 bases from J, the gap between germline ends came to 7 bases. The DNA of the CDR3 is TGCGCCAGCAGCCAACCAGGGGCAACTAATGAAAAACTGTTTTTT. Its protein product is CASSQPGATNEKLFF.

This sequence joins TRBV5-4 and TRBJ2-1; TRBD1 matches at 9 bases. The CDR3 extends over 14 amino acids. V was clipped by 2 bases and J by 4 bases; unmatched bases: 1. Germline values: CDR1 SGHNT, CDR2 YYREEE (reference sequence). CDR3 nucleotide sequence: TGTGCCAGCAGCTTAGGACAGGGGTACAATGAGCAGTTCTTC. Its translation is CASSLGQGYNEQFF.

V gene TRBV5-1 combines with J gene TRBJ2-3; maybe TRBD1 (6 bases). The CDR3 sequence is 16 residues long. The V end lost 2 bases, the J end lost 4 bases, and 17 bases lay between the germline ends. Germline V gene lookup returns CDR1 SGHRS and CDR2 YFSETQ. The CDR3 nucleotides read TGCGCCAGCAGCTTTTCGGGCAGGGGACAATCAGATACGCAGTATTTT. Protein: CASSFSGRGQSDTQYF.

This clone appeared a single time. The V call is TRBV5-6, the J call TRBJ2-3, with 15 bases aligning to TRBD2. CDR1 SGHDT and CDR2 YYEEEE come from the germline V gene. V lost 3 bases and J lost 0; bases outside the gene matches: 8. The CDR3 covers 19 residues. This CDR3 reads CASSSLWTSGRASTDTQYF. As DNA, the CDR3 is TGTGCCAGCAGCTCCCTATGGACTAGCGGGAGGGCTAGCACAGATACGCAGTATTTT.

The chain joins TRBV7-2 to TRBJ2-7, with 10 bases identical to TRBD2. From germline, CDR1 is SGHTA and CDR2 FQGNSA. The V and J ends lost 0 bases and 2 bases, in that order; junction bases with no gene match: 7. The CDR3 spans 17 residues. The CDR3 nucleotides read TGTGCCAGCAGCTTAGCGCCTAGCGGGAGCAAGGCCTACGAGCAGTACTTC. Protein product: CASSLAPSGSKAYEQYF.

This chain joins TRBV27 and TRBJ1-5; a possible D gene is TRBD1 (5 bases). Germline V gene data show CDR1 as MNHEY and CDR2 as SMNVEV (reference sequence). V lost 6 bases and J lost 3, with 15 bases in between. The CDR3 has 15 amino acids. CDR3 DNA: TGTGCCAGCAGGGGAGAGACAGCCTCCAATCAGCCCCAGCATTTT. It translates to CASRGETASNQPQHF.

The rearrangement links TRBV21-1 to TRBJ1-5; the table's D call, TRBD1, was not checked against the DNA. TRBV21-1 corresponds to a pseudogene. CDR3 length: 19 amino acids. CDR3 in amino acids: CASSKSPGQGELENQPQHF. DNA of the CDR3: TGTGCCAGCAGCAAATCCCCGGGACAGGGGGAATTAGAGAATCAGCCCCAGCATTTT.

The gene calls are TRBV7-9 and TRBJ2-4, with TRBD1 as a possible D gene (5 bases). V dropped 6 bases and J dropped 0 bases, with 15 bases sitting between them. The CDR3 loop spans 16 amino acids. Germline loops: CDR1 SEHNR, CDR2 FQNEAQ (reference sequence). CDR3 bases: TGTGCCAGCAGTCTAGACTCAGGGCTAGCCAAAAACATTCAGTACTTC. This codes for CASSLDSGLAKNIQYF.

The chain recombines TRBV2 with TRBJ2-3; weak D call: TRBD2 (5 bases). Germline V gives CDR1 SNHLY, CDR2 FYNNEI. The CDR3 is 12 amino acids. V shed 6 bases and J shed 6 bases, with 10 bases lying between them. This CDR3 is CASRVTGDTQYF. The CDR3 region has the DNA TGTGCCAGCAGAGTCACGGGGGATACGCAGTATTTT.

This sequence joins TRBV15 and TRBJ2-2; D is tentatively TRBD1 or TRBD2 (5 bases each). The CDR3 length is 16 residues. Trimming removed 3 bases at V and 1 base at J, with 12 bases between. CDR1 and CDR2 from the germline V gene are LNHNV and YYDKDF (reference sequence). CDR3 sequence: CATSRDEGRNTGELFF. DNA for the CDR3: TGTGCCACCAGCAGGGACGAGGGACGGAACACCGGGGAGCTGTTTTTT.

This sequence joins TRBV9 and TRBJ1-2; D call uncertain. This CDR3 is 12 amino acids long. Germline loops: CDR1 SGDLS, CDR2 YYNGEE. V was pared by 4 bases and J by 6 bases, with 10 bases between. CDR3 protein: CASSNPGHGYTF. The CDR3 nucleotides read TGTGCCAGCAGCAACCCCGGACATGGCTACACCTTC.

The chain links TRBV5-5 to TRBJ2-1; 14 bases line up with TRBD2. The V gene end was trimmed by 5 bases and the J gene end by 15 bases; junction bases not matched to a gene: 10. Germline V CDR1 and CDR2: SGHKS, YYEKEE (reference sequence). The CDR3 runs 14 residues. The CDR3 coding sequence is TGTGCCAGCAGTTCCGGGACTAGCGGGAGAGATTGGTTCTTC. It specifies CASSSGTSGRDWFF.

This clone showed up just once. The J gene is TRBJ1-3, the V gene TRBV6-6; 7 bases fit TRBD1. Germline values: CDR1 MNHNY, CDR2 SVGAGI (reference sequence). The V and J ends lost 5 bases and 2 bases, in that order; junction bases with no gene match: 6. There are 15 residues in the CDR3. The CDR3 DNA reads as TGTGCCAGCAGTACGACAGGGCACCCTGGAAACACCATATATTTT. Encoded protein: CASSTTGHPGNTIYF.

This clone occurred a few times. As DNA, the CDR3 is TGTGCCAGCAGCCAGAGGACTAGCGGGAGTAGGGATGAGCAGTTCTTC. Amino acid sequence: CASSQRTSGSRDEQFF. This chain joins TRBV7-8 and TRBJ2-1, with 13 bases matching TRBD2. There are 16 residues in the CDR3. J gave up 8 bases and V 5 bases, and 9 bases lay outside the gene matches. From germline, CDR1 is SGHVS and CDR2 FQNEAQ.

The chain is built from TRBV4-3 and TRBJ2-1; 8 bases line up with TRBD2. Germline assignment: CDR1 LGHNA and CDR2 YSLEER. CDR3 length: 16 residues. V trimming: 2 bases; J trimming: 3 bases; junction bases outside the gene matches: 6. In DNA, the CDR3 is TGCGCCAGCAGCCAATCCTCAACTAGCGGCTACAATGAGCAGTTCTTC. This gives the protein CASSQSSTSGYNEQFF.

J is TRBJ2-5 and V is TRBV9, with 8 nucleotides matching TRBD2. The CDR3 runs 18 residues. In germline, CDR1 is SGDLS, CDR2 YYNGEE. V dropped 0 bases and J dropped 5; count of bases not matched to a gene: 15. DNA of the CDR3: TGTGCCAGCAGCGTAGGTCCCCGGACTAGCCCCGAGGGGGAGACCCAGTACTTC. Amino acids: CASSVGPRTSPEGETQYF.

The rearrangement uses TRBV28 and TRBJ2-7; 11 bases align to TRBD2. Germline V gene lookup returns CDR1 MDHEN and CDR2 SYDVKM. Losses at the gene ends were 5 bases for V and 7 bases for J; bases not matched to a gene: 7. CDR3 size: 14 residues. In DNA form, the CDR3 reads TGTGCCAGCAGTCCACTAGCGGGAGTCCGGGAGCAGTACTTC. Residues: CASSPLAGVREQYF.

The CDR3 reads CASSLAVHSLPTEAFF. CDR3 nucleotide sequence: TGTGCCAGCAGCTTAGCCGTCCACAGTTTACCCACTGAAGCTTTCTTT. The V and J genes are TRBV7-2 and TRBJ1-1; D is uncertain. CDR1 is SGHTA, CDR2 FQGNSA, per germline. V was clipped by 0 bases and J by 4 bases, with 15 bases between them. The CDR3 runs to 16 residues.

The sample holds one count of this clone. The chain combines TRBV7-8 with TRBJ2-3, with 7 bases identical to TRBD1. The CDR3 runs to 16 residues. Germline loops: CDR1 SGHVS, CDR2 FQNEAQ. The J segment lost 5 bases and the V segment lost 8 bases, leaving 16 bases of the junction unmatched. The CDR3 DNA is TGTGCCAGCGGTGCTACCAGGGGGTTCGCGATAGATACGCAGTATTTT. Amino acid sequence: CASGATRGFAIDTQYF.

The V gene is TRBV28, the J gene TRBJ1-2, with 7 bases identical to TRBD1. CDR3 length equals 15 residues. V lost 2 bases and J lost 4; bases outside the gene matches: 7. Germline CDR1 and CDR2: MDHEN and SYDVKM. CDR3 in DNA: TGTGCCAGCAGTTTAAATGTAGGGGGCGGCTATGGCTACACCTTC. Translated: CASSLNVGGGYGYTF.